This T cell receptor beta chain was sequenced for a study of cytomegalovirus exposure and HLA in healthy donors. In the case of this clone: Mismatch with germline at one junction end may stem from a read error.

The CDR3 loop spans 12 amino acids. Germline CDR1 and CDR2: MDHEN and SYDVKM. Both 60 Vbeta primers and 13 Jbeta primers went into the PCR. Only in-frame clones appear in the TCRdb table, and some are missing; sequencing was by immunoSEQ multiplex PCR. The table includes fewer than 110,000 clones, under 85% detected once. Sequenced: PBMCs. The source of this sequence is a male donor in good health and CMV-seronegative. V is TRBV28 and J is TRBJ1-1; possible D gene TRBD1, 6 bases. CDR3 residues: CASYSANRELTF. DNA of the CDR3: TGTGCCAGCTACTCCGCAAACAGGGAATTAACCTTT.